This TCR beta chain was profiled in a study of shared clonotypes between healthy human individuals. General study findings and limits: Clonotype sharing across four donors was observed for around 5% of naive CD4 clonotypes. Generally, estimated richness proved larger in naive subsets than it did in memory subsets.

The authors ran the assay at deep level. Evenly divided among several immunoSEQ plates was the genomic DNA of each subset. The method was immunoSEQ multiplex PCR; TCRdb's version includes in-frame clones alone and lacks a portion of them. Of 730,000 or so clones listed, 72% are singletons. This CDR3 has 14 amino acids. Trimming cost V 0 bases and J 6 bases, with 9 bases left between them. The germline V gene encodes CDR1 SGHAT and CDR2 FQNNGV. As concerns this clone: The antigen remains unidentified.

The material sequenced was memory CD4+ T cells sorted from blood. Subset defined: CD45RA-negative fraction. The TCR was taken from a woman aged 25 to 39 in good health. This sequence joins TRBV11-2 and TRBJ1-5, with D maybe TRBD1 (6 bases). CDR3: CASSLEGGGQPQHF. CDR3 DNA: TGTGCCAGCAGCTTAGAGGGAGGGGGTCAGCCCCAGCATTTT. Drawing the rest from reference TRBV11-2 and TRBJ1-5, the complete variable domain is EAGVAQSPRYKIIEKRQSVAFWCNPISGHATLYWYQQILGQGPKLLIQFQNNGVVDDSQLPKDRFSAERLKGVDSTLKIQPAKLEDSAVYLCASSLEGGGQPQHFGDGTRLSIL.